Given below is one T cell receptor beta chain in context. The sample comes from a study of blood T cell repertoires in COVID-19. Germline lookup yields CDR1 SGDLS and CDR2 YYNGEE. This CDR3 has 14 residues. Trimming removed 4 bases from V and 4 bases from J, with 12 bases in between. Libraries were prepared by immunoSEQ multiplex PCR; TCRdb keeps only in-frame clonotypes and omits some of them. The profile shows approximately 240,000 clones, about nine tenths of them singletons. Sequenced input: PBMCs or T cells enriched from blood (not recorded which). The clonotype comes from a woman in her forties or fifties in a cohort exposed to, infected with or recovered from COVID-19 (not recorded which). The chain couples TRBV9 to TRBJ2-1, with D uncertain. This CDR3 reads CASSPTSNYNEQFF. The CDR3 nucleotides read TGTGCCAGCAGCCCCACCAGTAATTACAATGAGCAGTTCTTC. Complete variable domain (other parts from reference TRBV9 and TRBJ2-1): DSGVTQTPKHLITATGQRVTLRCSPRSGDLSVYWYQQSLDQGLQFLIQYYNGEERAKGNILERFSAQQFPDLHSELNLSSLELGDSALYFCASSPTSNYNEQFFGPGTRLTVL.